This T cell receptor beta chain comes out of a study of T cells after yellow fever vaccination. It was through 5'RACE template switching that TCR cDNA was made, with a universal primer site and UMIs added. Via MiXCR, TCRdb re-called the 5' RACE reads, giving one row per CDR3 protein. The sample yields 450,000 to 550,000 distinct CDR3 sequences, around 21% seen once. This clonotype was picked up a small number of times. The antigen is unknown. Study results and limitations: Repertoires sorted by FACS could include abundant clonotypes that are contaminants from the bulk population.

There are 11 residues in the CDR3. The V gene's germline CDR1 is SEHNR and CDR2 FQNEAQ (reference sequence). This chain uses TRBV7-9 with TRBJ1-2; a possible D gene is TRBD1 (5 bases). This receptor was identified in a man aged 25 to 40 who received the YFV17D yellow fever vaccine. The starting material was PBMCs, obtained 15 days after the yellow fever booster vaccination. The CDR3, as DNA: TGTGTCGCCGGGGCAGACTATGGCTACACCTTC. It encodes CVAGADYGYTF.